These 27 T cell receptor beta chains were sequenced from one sample in a study of memory CD4+ T cells and cytomegalovirus serostatus. Single viable CD3+CD4+CD8-CD45RO+ cells were sorted as the memory CD4+ T cells. The method was immunoSEQ multiplex PCR; TCRdb's version includes in-frame clones alone and lacks a portion of them. The table has about 52,000 clones, about 86% seen once. The sample comprised memory CD4+ T cells from blood. The receptors shown here come from an adult in good health and CMV-seropositive.

The chain recombines TRBV19 with TRBJ2-4; 9 bases match TRBD1. Trimming removed 5 bases from V and 1 base from J; junction bases left unmatched: 12. From germline, CDR1 is LNHDA and CDR2 SQIVND (reference sequence). The CDR3 length is 18 residues. CDR3 amino acids: CASSRAPWTGEAKNIQYF. CDR3 nucleotides: TGTGCCAGTAGTCGCGCCCCCTGGACAGGGGAGGCCAAAAACATTCAGTACTTC.

This sequence joins TRBV4-3 and TRBJ1-6; TRBD1 is a possible D gene (5 bases). V lost 0 bases and J 11 bases, leaving 8 bases between the germline ends. Germline V gene sequence: CDR1 LGHNA, CDR2 YSLEER. The CDR3 extends over 13 amino acids. DNA for the CDR3: TGCGCCAGCAGCCAAGATGAGGGGACACCCCTCCACTTT. This codes for CASSQDEGTPLHF.

The rearrangement joins TRBV7-2 to TRBJ1-6, with D perhaps matching TRBD1 (6 bases). Germline CDR1 is SGHTA and CDR2 is FQGNSA. The CDR3 sequence is 14 residues long. V dropped 3 bases and J dropped 5 bases, with 8 bases sitting between them. CDR3 protein: CASSFRGNNSPLHF. CDR3 DNA sequence: TGTGCCAGCAGCTTCAGGGGTAATAATTCACCCCTCCACTTT.

The chain employs TRBV28 and TRBJ2-7, with D unclear. The length of the CDR3 is 15 residues. Trimming cost V 5 bases and J 0 bases, with 14 bases left between them. Germline values: CDR1 MDHEN, CDR2 SYDVKM. The chain's CDR3 is CASSPTELYSYEQYF. Written as DNA, the CDR3 is TGTGCCAGCAGTCCAACAGAGCTATACTCCTACGAGCAGTACTTC.

In this sample, this clone turned up once. The chain combines TRBV6-6 with TRBJ1-5; D possibly corresponds to TRBD1 (6 bases). Trimming pared 8 bases from V and 7 bases from J, leaving 15 bases between. The length of the CDR3 is 13 residues. CDR1 and CDR2 from the germline V gene are MNHNY and SVGAGI (reference sequence). Here the CDR3 DNA reads TGTGCCAGCTTGTACAGGGAGGGCCAGCCCCAGCATTTT. This sequence encodes CASLYREGQPQHF.

The chain uses TRBV9 and TRBJ2-4; either TRBD1 or TRBD2 may supply D (5 bases each). V gave up 3 bases and J gave up 5 bases, with 15 bases separating them. Germline CDR1 SGDLS, CDR2 YYNGEE. The CDR3 extends over 15 amino acids. CDR3: CASSAMGPAENIQYF. The CDR3 region has the DNA TGTGCCAGCAGCGCGATGGGACCGGCCGAAAACATTCAGTACTTC.

The genes are TRBV5-1 and TRBJ2-3; D perhaps matches TRBD1 (6 bases). The CDR3 has 13 amino acids. With 6 bases removed from V and 2 bases from J, the gap between germline ends came to 10 bases. Germline loops: CDR1 SGHRS, CDR2 YFSETQ. The CDR3 DNA follows: TGCGCCAGCAAGGGACAAATCACAGATACGCAGTATTTT. It is translated as CASKGQITDTQYF.

The chain joins TRBV7-9 to TRBJ1-1, with TRBD1 matching over 8 bases. Germline V gives CDR1 SEHNR, CDR2 FQNEAQ (reference sequence). V was clipped by 6 bases and J by 3 bases; unmatched bases: 3. The CDR3 is 13 amino acids. CDR3 protein: CASSIQGDTEAFF. CDR3 coding DNA: TGTGCCAGCAGTATACAGGGGGACACTGAAGCTTTCTTT.

The chain recombines TRBV19 with TRBJ1-2; D call uncertain. This CDR3 has 12 residues. The germline CDR1 and CDR2 sequences are LNHDA and SQIVND (reference sequence). The V end was cut by 7 bases, the J end by 4 bases, with 10 bases between. The CDR3 loop reads CASKTRAYGYTF. In DNA form, the CDR3 reads TGTGCCAGTAAGACAAGAGCCTATGGCTACACCTTC.

There are a few counts of this clone. The J gene is TRBJ1-5, the V gene TRBV10-3; D is undetermined. Germline V CDR1 and CDR2: ENHRY, SYGVKD. This CDR3 contains 15 residues. Between the trimmed V and J ends, which lost 2 bases and 7 bases, there was a span of 15 bases. The CDR3 spells CAISEDFRGSQPQHF. CDR3 in DNA: TGTGCCATCAGTGAGGATTTTCGGGGTTCCCAGCCCCAGCATTTT.

This rearrangement joins TRBV7-8 to TRBJ2-3; D not resolved. The germline V gene encodes CDR1 SGHVS and CDR2 FQNEAQ. The length of the CDR3 is 14 residues. The V end was cut by 2 bases, the J end by 1 base, with 7 bases between. The DNA of the CDR3 is TGTGCCAGCAGCTTAAACTTTGGCACAGATACGCAGTATTTT. Its protein is CASSLNFGTDTQYF.

This clone was observed a single time. The J gene is TRBJ2-7, the V gene TRBV4-1, with D unclear. Germline assignment: CDR1 MGHRA and CDR2 YSYEKL. The CDR3 has 14 residues. Trimming removed 4 bases at V and 0 bases at J, with 10 bases between. The CDR3 loop is CASSRTALSYEQYF. CDR3 coding DNA: TGCGCCAGCAGCCGCACCGCCCTCTCCTACGAGCAGTACTTC.

V and J are TRBV7-3 and TRBJ2-5; the D is unclear. The germline gives CDR1 SGHTA, CDR2 FQGTGA. The CDR3 is 13 residues long. Deletions cut 3 bases from V and 3 bases from J, with 8 bases between. CDR3: CASSFSHEETQYF. In DNA form, the CDR3 reads TGTGCCAGCAGCTTTTCGCACGAAGAGACCCAGTACTTC.

This chain joins TRBV7-2 and TRBJ2-2, with no clear D. The CDR3 is 15 amino acids. CDR1 SGHTA and CDR2 FQGNSA come from the germline V gene. V dropped 0 bases and J dropped 4 bases, with 9 bases sitting between them. The CDR3 sequence is CASSLAPRSTGELFF. Here the CDR3 DNA reads TGTGCCAGCAGCTTAGCACCCAGAAGCACCGGGGAGCTGTTTTTT.

V usage is TRBV4-2 and J usage is TRBJ1-2; TRBD1 matches at 9 bases. This CDR3 is built from 16 residues. Trimming removed 5 bases from V and 8 bases from J; junction bases left unmatched: 15. Germline V gives CDR1 LGHNA, CDR2 YNFKEQ. The CDR3 sequence: CASSLRLDRGPLGYTF. CDR3 in DNA: TGTGCCAGCAGCTTGCGCCTGGACAGGGGACCCTTGGGCTACACCTTC.

The genes are TRBV18 and TRBJ2-5; D is possibly TRBD1 or TRBD2 (5 bases each). The germline CDR1 and CDR2 sequences are KGHSH and LQKENI. V was pared by 4 bases and J by 2 bases, with 5 bases between. This CDR3 is built from 12 residues. Here the CDR3 reads CASSRGQETQYF. The CDR3 region has the DNA TGTGCCAGCTCACGGGGGCAAGAGACCCAGTACTTC.

V usage is TRBV7-2 and J usage is TRBJ1-1; maybe TRBD1 (5 bases). V lost 5 bases to trimming and J lost 6 bases, with 19 bases between them. CDR3 size: 15 residues. Looked up from germline, CDR1 is SGHTA and CDR2 is FQGNSA. The CDR3 reads CASSPSLLRDPEAFF. CDR3 DNA: TGTGCCAGCAGCCCATCCCTGTTGAGGGACCCTGAAGCTTTCTTT.

This chain uses TRBV19 with TRBJ1-5; 7 nucleotides match TRBD1. Germline V gene data show CDR1 as LNHDA and CDR2 as SQIVND (reference sequence). The V segment lost 7 bases and the J segment 2 bases; nucleotides outside the gene matches: 8. The CDR3 covers 15 residues. The CDR3 region is CASNQQGMGNQPQHF. The CDR3 DNA reads TGTGCCAGTAATCAACAGGGGATGGGCAATCAGCCCCAGCATTTT.

The chain links TRBV5-1 to TRBJ2-7, with D unclear. The CDR3 consists of 15 residues. The V and J ends lost 1 base and 0 bases respectively, with 11 bases between them. Germline V CDR1 and CDR2: SGHRS, YFSETQ. CDR3 in amino acids: CASSLNGYSSYEQYF. As DNA, the CDR3 is TGCGCCAGCAGCTTGAATGGTTACAGCTCCTACGAGCAGTACTTC.

The rearrangement joins TRBV11-2 to TRBJ1-2; D not resolved. CDR1 is SGHAT and CDR2 is FQNNGV in the germline V gene. Trimming pared 0 bases from V and 5 bases from J, leaving 10 bases between. The CDR3 has 14 residues. CDR3 nucleotides: TGTGCCAGCAGCTTAGATGCCCATCTGTATGGCTACACCTTC. Its protein product is CASSLDAHLYGYTF.

This clone showed up just a few times. The rearrangement uses TRBV10-3 and TRBJ1-6; D is unclear. This CDR3 is built from 13 residues. V was cut by 7 bases and J by 1 base, with 5 bases left in between. Germline lookup yields CDR1 ENHRY and CDR2 SYGVKD. CDR3 amino acids: CAITGSYNSPLHF. The CDR3 DNA reads as TGTGCCATCACTGGGTCCTATAATTCACCCCTCCACTTT.

The chain joins TRBV4-2 to TRBJ1-3; no clear D. Trimming left V 1 base short and J 0 bases short, with 7 bases between. CDR1 and CDR2 (germline): LGHNA, YNFKEQ. This CDR3 spans 15 amino acids. The CDR3 protein is CASSQGRISGNTIYF. DNA of the CDR3: TGTGCCAGCAGCCAAGGACGTATCTCTGGAAACACCATATATTTT.

The rearrangement uses TRBV28 and TRBJ1-2, with D possibly being TRBD1 (5 bases). V was shortened by 4 bases and J by 5 bases, with 23 bases between the two germline ends. Germline-derived CDR1 and CDR2 are MDHEN and SYDVKM. The CDR3 extends over 17 amino acids. The CDR3 DNA follows: TGTGCCAGCAGTTCATCCGGGACTCCGTTTGGGAAATATGGCTACACCTTC. Amino acids: CASSSSGTPFGKYGYTF.

The chain uses TRBV2 and TRBJ2-3; D call uncertain. V was trimmed by 5 bases and J by 7 bases, leaving 7 bases between them. This CDR3 is built from 11 residues. From germline, CDR1 is SNHLY and CDR2 FYNNEI. This CDR3 is CASSLQNTQYF. As DNA, the CDR3 is TGTGCCAGCAGTTTACAGAATACGCAGTATTTT.

CDR3: CASSRGNMNTEAFF. The CDR3 coding sequence is TGTGCCAGCTCACGAGGAAACATGAACACTGAAGCTTTCTTT. The chain has TRBV18 and TRBJ1-1, with D hard to call. There are 14 residues in the CDR3. Trimming left V 4 bases short and J 0 bases short, with 9 bases between. Germline V gives CDR1 KGHSH, CDR2 LQKENI.

This chain uses TRBV4-1 with TRBJ1-4; D may be TRBD1 (5 bases). The CDR3 contains 15 residues. Germline V CDR1 and CDR2: MGHRA, YSYEKL. Between the trimmed V and J ends, which lost 1 base and 8 bases, there was a span of 14 bases. This chain's CDR3 is CASSQGSRVEEKLFF. The CDR3 DNA reads TGCGCCAGCAGCCAAGGGTCCAGGGTGGAGGAAAAACTGTTTTTT.

This sequence joins TRBV5-1 and TRBJ1-1; D is perhaps TRBD1 (5 bases). CDR3 length equals 17 residues. Germline V gene data show CDR1 as SGHRS and CDR2 as YFSETQ. Trimming pared 2 bases from V and 1 base from J, leaving 18 bases between. CDR3 DNA sequence: TGCGCCAGCAGCTTTTCCTCCGGGGGTCCCTCGAACACTGAAGCTTTCTTT. Its protein product is CASSFSSGGPSNTEAFF.